A single sample is the source of the 3 T cell receptor beta chains below, sequenced in a study of blood T cells in healthy people across ages. Primed by a sample-barcoded 5' primer and a J-beta primer mix, a second PCR proceeded for about 6 to 12 cycles. TCRdb ran MiXCR on the 5' RACE reads and lists one entry per CDR3 protein. The sample lists around 1,700,000 distinct CDR3 sequences, 28% seen once, with approximately 7.7% in the top ten. Material for sequencing was blood. The receptor source for this set is a woman in her 30s in good health.

The chain recombines TRBV7-9 with TRBJ2-1; 7 bases agree with TRBD1. The V gene end was trimmed by 7 bases and the J gene end by 4 bases; junction bases not matched to a gene: 4. Germline loops: CDR1 SEHNR, CDR2 FQNEAQ (reference sequence). The CDR3 sequence is 13 residues long. CDR3 in amino acids: CASTKQGYNEQFF. Here the CDR3 DNA reads TGTGCCAGCACCAAACAGGGGTACAATGAGCAGTTCTTC.

This clonotype was seen at least ten times. This chain connects TRBV10-2 to TRBJ2-7, with 10 nucleotides matching TRBD2. CDR1 and CDR2 from the germline V gene are WSHSY and SAAADI. Germline trimming cut 6 bases from V and 5 bases from J; bases unmatched to any gene: 13. CDR3 length: 16 residues. The CDR3 bases are TGCGCCAGCAGCGAAGAAGGGTCGGGACTAGCGAACGAGCAGTACTTC. The encoded protein is CASSEEGSGLANEQYF.

This chain links TRBV2 with TRBJ1-2; 7 bases align to TRBD1. Trimming cost V 6 bases and J 0 bases; bases outside gene matches: 7. Germline CDR1 and CDR2: SNHLY and FYNNEI. CDR3 length: 15 residues. In DNA, the CDR3 is TGTGCCAGCAGCCGCAGGGGGTTAGCTAACTATGGCTACACCTTC. Its protein product is CASSRRGLANYGYTF.